In this sample, the clone carrying this TCR beta chain turned up a few times. These data originate in a study of T cells in localized non-small cell lung cancer. The method was immunoSEQ multiplex PCR; TCRdb's version includes in-frame clones alone and lacks a portion of them. The sample shows over 25,000 clones, approximately 80% of them seen only once. Germline loops: CDR1 ENHRY, CDR2 SYGVKD. V lost 4 bases, J lost 4 bases, and 3 bases stayed unmatched. The CDR3 covers 14 residues. The chain joins TRBV10-3 to TRBJ2-2, with 7 bases identical to TRBD1. The TCR was taken from a male donor at least 60 years old with stage II squamous cell lung carcinoma. This material consisted of peripheral blood, taken before any cancer treatment. CDR3 residues: CAISGDSTTGELFF. CDR3 bases: TGTGCCATCAGTGGGGACAGTACCACCGGGGAGCTGTTTTTT.